Below are 10 T cell receptor beta chains sequenced from a single sample in a study of T cells in Graves' hyperthyroidism and ophthalmopathy. The source material, RNA transcripts, was used to amplify TCR beta CDR3 regions. Initially, a first-round RT-PCR of the TCR CDR3 employed the HTBI primer set. TCRdb analysed the multiplex PCR reads with MiXCR anew, one entry per CDR3 protein. The sample shows approximately 330,000 distinct CDR3 sequences, around 20% of them seen only once. The specimen sequenced was blood. The receptors stem from a woman aged 45-60 years with Graves' hyperthyroidism.

This clonotype was seen at least ten times. The gene calls are TRBV18 and TRBJ2-7; D is perhaps TRBD1 (6 bases). V lost 3 bases to trimming and J lost 2 bases, with 14 bases between them. Germline V gives CDR1 KGHSH, CDR2 LQKENI. The length of the CDR3 is 15 residues. CDR3 region: CASSPGDGQTYEQYF. The CDR3 DNA reads TGTGCCAGCTCACCTGGAGACGGACAGACCTACGAGCAGTACTTC. Combining the CDR3 with reference TRBV18 and TRBJ2-7 gives the whole variable domain NAGVMQNPRHLVRRRGQEARLRCSPMKGHSHVYWYRQLPEEGLKFMVYLQKENIIDESGMPKERFSAEFPKEGPSILRIQQVVRGDSAAYFCASSPGDGQTYEQYFGPGTRLTVT.

This clonotype was observed a few times. This chain links TRBV29-1 with TRBJ2-5, with D perhaps matching TRBD1 (6 bases). The CDR3 totals 13 residues. Germline loops: CDR1 SQVTM, CDR2 ANQGSEA. V lost 5 bases to trimming and J lost 1 base, with 11 bases between them. CDR3 amino acids: CSVSDRSQETQYF. The CDR3 bases are TGCAGCGTTTCTGACAGGTCCCAAGAGACCCAGTACTTC. Full variable domain (outside the CDR3, taken from reference TRBV29-1 and TRBJ2-5): SAVISQKPSRDICQRGTSLTIQCQVDSQVTMMFWYRQQPGQSLTLIATANQGSEATYESGFVIDKFPISRPNLTFSTLTVSNMSPEDSSIYLCSVSDRSQETQYFGPGTRLLVL.

Notes on this clonotype: A read error is possible here, since a much larger clone lies one base away. The chain combines TRBV6-1 with TRBJ2-7, with 10 bases matching TRBD1. Losses at the gene ends were 6 bases for V and 7 bases for J; bases not matched to a gene: 9. The CDR3 has 14 residues. Germline lookup yields CDR1 MNHNS and CDR2 SASEGT. CDR3 sequence (DNA): TGTGCCAGCAGGGGACAGGGGTCGTTTTCTGAGCAGTACTTC. This encodes CASRGQGSFSEQYF.

On this clonotype: Just one base apart from a much larger clone, this may be a read error. This chain connects TRBV3-1 to TRBJ2-3; the D gene is possibly TRBD2 (5 bases). The CDR3 sequence is 16 residues long. Germline V CDR1 and CDR2: LGHDT, YNNKEL (reference sequence). The CDR3 DNA sequence: TGTGCCAGCAACCAAGCGCAGCGGTCTAGCACAGATACGCAGTATTTT. Protein: CASNQAQRSSTDTQYF.

This clonotype was observed at least ten times. J is TRBJ2-7 and V is TRBV3-1; no definite D call. Per the germline V gene, CDR1 is LGHDT and CDR2 is YNNKEL (reference sequence). This CDR3 is 14 amino acids long. V lost 1 base, J lost 0 bases, and 7 bases lay in between. The CDR3, as DNA: TGTGCCAGCAGCCAAGCACGGAGCTCCTACGAGCAGTACTTC. Its translation is CASSQARSSYEQYF.

In its sample, this clonotype was seen many times. The chain has TRBV6-2 or TRBV6-3 and TRBJ2-4; D is undetermined. Germline-derived CDR1 and CDR2 are MNHEY and SVGEGT. The CDR3 totals 15 residues. Deletions cut 0 bases from V and 3 bases from J, with 9 bases between. CDR3 bases: TGTGCCAGCAGTTACTCCGCGGCCGGCAAAAACATTCAGTACTTC. Amino acid sequence: CASSYSAAGKNIQYF.

This chain joins TRBV15 and TRBJ2-2; D is possibly TRBD1 (6 bases). V was shortened by 3 bases and J by 0 bases, with 14 bases between the two germline ends. The CDR3 sequence is 17 residues long. The germline gives CDR1 LNHNV, CDR2 YYDKDF (reference sequence). CDR3 sequence (DNA): TGTGCCACCAGCAGGAACCTGGACAGTGCGAACACCGGGGAGCTGTTTTTT. Encoded protein: CATSRNLDSANTGELFF.

This clonotype was seen at least ten times. This chain joins TRBV28 and TRBJ1-6; 7 bases are shared with TRBD1. Germline CDR1 reads MDHEN; CDR2 reads SYDVKM. V shed 2 bases, J shed 2 bases, and the junction held 12 bases outside the gene matches. The CDR3 runs to 19 residues. CDR3: CASSLPTRDRDAYNSPLHF. CDR3 DNA: TGTGCCAGCAGTTTACCAACTCGCGACAGGGACGCCTATAATTCACCCCTCCACTTT.

The chain uses TRBV7-2 and TRBJ2-3; 7 positions match TRBD2. Germline V gives CDR1 SGHTA, CDR2 FQGNSA. The CDR3 consists of 15 residues. V shed 5 bases, J shed 4 bases, and the junction held 9 bases outside the gene matches. The CDR3 loop is CASSAPGLFSDTQYF. The CDR3 DNA is TGTGCCAGCAGCGCTCCGGGACTATTTTCAGATACGCAGTATTTT. The full variable domain, in which reference TRBV7-2 and TRBJ2-3 provide the parts outside the CDR3, is GAGVSQSPSNKVTEKGKDVELRCDPISGHTALYWYRQSLGQGLEFLIYFQGNSAPDKSGLPSDRFSAERTGGSVSTLTIQRTQQEDSAVYLCASSAPGLFSDTQYFGPGTRLTVL.

This clonotype was detected many times. The rearrangement links TRBV3-1 to TRBJ2-1; D may be TRBD1 (5 bases). Germline V CDR1 and CDR2: LGHDT, YNNKEL (reference sequence). Trimming took off 5 bases at V and 6 bases at J, with 14 bases between the two ends. The CDR3 is 14 residues long. The CDR3 DNA reads as TGTGCCAGCAGCGTGGGGCCGGGCCGCAATGAGCAGTTCTTC. Translation gives CASSVGPGRNEQFF.